This T cell receptor beta chain was profiled in a study of blood T cells in healthy people across ages. A J-beta primer mix and a sample-barcoded 5' primer were used in a second PCR of roughly 6 to 12 cycles. MiXCR was run by TCRdb on the 5' RACE reads, yielding one entry per CDR3 protein. Of 550,000 to 800,000 distinct CDR3 sequences listed, about 30% are singletons. There are 13 residues in the CDR3. The V gene's germline CDR1 is SQVTM and CDR2 ANQGSEA. The ends were cut back, 5 bases at V and 5 bases at J, with 16 bases in the middle. Specimen: blood. V is TRBV29-1 and J is TRBJ2-7, with D unclear. This receptor was taken from a woman of 80 years or more in good health. The CDR3 nucleotides read TGCAGCGTTTCCGGGCCCAGCATTAACGAGCAGTACTTC. Its translation is CSVSGPSINEQYF.